This T cell receptor beta chain was captured by sequencing in a study of control samples from healthy donors and cancer patients (dated by TCRdb to the early 2020s). Libraries were built with the immunoSEQ multiplex PCR assay. Not all clones reach the TCRdb copy of this immuneACCESS table, which keeps in-frame sequences only. Checked studies attribute under half of the gap to unresolved V genes and leave the rest unexplained. The sample records roughly 150,000 clones, 89% of which are singletons. The biggest ten clones account for about 4.9% of the sample. The CDR3 numbers 14 residues from cysteine through phenylalanine. Only the CDR3 DNA is retained, 42 bases long and in frame from the first base. The germline V gene supplies CDR1 MNHNS and CDR2 SASEGT. V sheds 1 base and J sheds 5 bases, leaving 11 bases between their ends. Details on this clone: The antigen it recognizes is unknown. Qualities for individual bases were not recorded, and no much larger clone is one base off.

Sequencing input: blood. The chain is encoded by TRBV6-1 joined to TRBJ1-1, with the D gene too uncertain to name. The sequence was collected from a young man in good health. The CDR3 region reads CASSEDPNQTEAFF. In nucleotides, the sequence is TGTGCCAGCAGTGAAGATCCTAATCAAACTGAAGCTTTCTTT.